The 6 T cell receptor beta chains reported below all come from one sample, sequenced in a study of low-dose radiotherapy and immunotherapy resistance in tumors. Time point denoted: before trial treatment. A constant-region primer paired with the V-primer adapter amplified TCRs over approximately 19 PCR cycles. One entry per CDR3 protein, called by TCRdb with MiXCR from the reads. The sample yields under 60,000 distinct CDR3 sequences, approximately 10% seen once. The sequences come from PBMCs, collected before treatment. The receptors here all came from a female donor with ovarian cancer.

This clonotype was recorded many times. CDR3 protein: CASSRDGETQYF. The CDR3 DNA is TGTGCCAGCAGTCGGGACGGGGAGACCCAGTACTTC. The chain has TRBV12-3 or TRBV12-4 and TRBJ2-5; either TRBD1 or TRBD2 may supply D (5 bases each). The V and J ends lost 5 bases and 5 bases respectively, with 9 bases between them. The CDR3 contains 12 residues.

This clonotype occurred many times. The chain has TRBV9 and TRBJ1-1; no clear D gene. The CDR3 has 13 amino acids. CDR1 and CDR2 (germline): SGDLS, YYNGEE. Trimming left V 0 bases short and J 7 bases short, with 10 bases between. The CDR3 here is CASSVATGDEAFF. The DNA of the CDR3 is TGTGCCAGCAGCGTAGCCACGGGAGATGAAGCTTTCTTT.

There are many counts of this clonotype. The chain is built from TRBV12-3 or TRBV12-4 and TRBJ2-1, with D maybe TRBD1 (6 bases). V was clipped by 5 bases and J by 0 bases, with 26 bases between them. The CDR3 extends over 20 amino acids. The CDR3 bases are TGTGCCAGCAGTCCCCTGGGGCAGGGGCCGCATAGGAGCTCCTACAATGAGCAGTTCTTC. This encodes CASSPLGQGPHRSSYNEQFF.

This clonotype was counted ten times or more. The chain's CDR3 is CASSLKANTEAFF. The DNA of the CDR3 is TGTGCCAGCAGTTTGAAGGCGAACACTGAAGCTTTCTTT. The V and J genes are TRBV12-3 or TRBV12-4 and TRBJ1-1; D gene unclear. The V and J ends lost 3 bases and 1 base respectively, with 6 bases between them. The CDR3 loop spans 13 amino acids.

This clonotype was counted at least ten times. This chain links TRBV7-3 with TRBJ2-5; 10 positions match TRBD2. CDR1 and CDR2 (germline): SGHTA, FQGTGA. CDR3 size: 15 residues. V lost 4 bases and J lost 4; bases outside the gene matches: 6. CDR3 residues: CASSSLAGGGETQYF. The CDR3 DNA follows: TGTGCCAGCAGCTCGTTAGCGGGAGGCGGAGAGACCCAGTACTTC.

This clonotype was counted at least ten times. The CDR3 nucleotides read TGTGCCAGCACCGTTGGGGGGGATTCGGCCCTCCACTTT. This encodes CASTVGGDSALHF. J is TRBJ1-6 and V is TRBV12-3 or TRBV12-4; TRBD1 is a possible D gene (5 bases). Trimming pared 7 bases from V and 14 bases from J, leaving 18 bases between. This CDR3 comprises 13 residues.